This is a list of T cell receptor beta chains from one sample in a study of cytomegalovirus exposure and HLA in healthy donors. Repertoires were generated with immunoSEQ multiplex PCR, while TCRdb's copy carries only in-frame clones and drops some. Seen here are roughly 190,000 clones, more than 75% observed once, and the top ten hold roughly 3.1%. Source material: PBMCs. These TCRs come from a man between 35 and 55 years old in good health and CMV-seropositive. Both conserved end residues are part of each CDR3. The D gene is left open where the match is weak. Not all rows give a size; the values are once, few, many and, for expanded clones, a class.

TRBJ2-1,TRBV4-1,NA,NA,TGCGCCAGCAGCCTCCTGTTGGGGCGCTCCTACAATGAGCAGTTCTTC,CASSLLLGRSYNEQFF
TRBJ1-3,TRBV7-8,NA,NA,TGTGCCAGCAGCTTAGCCAGGCCCACCTTTGGAAACACCATATATTTT,CASSLARPTFGNTIYF
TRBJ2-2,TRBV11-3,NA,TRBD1,TGTGCCAGCAGCTTTGTCCCAGGGGGCCAAGGCGGGGAGCTGTTTTTT,CASSFVPGGQGGELFF
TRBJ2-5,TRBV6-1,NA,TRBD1,TGTGCCAGCAGAGAACAGGGGGCGTCCCGAGGGGAGACCCAGTACTTC,CASREQGASRGETQYF
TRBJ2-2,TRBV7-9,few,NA,TGTGCCAGCAGCCCCCCGTTAGGGGGGGACCCCCCCGGGGAGCTGTTTTTT,CASSPPLGGDPPGELFF
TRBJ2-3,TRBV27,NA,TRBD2,TGTGCCAGCAGACCTATAGCGGGGGGCTTCACAGATACGCAGTATTTT,CASRPIAGGFTDTQYF
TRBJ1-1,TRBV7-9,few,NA,TGTGCCAGCAGCCTACAGGGTCGGGCTTTCTTT,CASSLQGRAFF
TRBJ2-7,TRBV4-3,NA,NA,TGCGCCAGCAGCCAAGATTACCTGAGCGGGCTCAGCTCCTACGAGCAGTACTTC,CASSQDYLSGLSSYEQYF
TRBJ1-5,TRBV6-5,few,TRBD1,TGTGCCACCAAAGGACAGGGAAGTGGCAATCAGCCCCAGCATTTT,CATKGQGSGNQPQHF
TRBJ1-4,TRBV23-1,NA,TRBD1,TGCGCCAGCAGTCAATCGAACAGGGGGCGGCCTAATGAAAAACTGTTTTTT,CASSQSNRGRPNEKLFF
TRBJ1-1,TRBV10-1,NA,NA,TGCGCCAGCAGTGACCGGCCCAGGGACACTGAAGCTTTCTTT,CASSDRPRDTEAFF
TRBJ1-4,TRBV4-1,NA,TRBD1,TGCGCCAGCAGCCACCCGGGACAGGGAGGCGAAAAACTGTTTTTT,CASSHPGQGGEKLFF
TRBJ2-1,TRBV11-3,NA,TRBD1,TGTGCCAGCAGCTTAGGGCCGGGACAGGAGCAGTTCTTC,CASSLGPGQEQFF
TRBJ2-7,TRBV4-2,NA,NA,TGTGCCAGCAGCCAAGTGACTGCCTACGAGCAGTACTTC,CASSQVTAYEQYF
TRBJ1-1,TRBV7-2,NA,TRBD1,TGTGCCAGCAGCCCCCGAATCCGGGACAGAAACACTGAAGCTTTCTTT,CASSPRIRDRNTEAFF
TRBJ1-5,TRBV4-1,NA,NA,TGCGCCAGCAGCCAAGAAACAGGGCTCGGCCAGCCCCAGCATTTT,CASSQETGLGQPQHF
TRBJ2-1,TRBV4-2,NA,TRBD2,TGTGCCAGCAGCCCGCGGGAGGGTTTTAAGTTCTTC,CASSPREGFKFF
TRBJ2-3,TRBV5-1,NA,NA,TGCGCCAGCAGCTTGCCTTGGGGGGACCTAAGCGCAGATACGCAGTATTTT,CASSLPWGDLSADTQYF
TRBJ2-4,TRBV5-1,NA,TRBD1,TGCGCCAGCAGCCCGACAGGGAACCTAGCCAAAAACATTCAGTACTTC,CASSPTGNLAKNIQYF
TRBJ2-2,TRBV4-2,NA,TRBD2,TGTGCCAGCAGCCCAGTTAGCGGGGGGGCCGTCGCCGGGGAGCTGTTTTTT,CASSPVSGGAVAGELFF
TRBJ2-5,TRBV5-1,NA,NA,TGCGCCAGCAAGGAGGCAGTCCAAGAGACCCAGTACTTC,CASKEAVQETQYF
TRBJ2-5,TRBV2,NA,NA,TGTGCCAGCAGCCCGGGTCTGGCGCAAGAGACCCAGTACTTC,CASSPGLAQETQYF
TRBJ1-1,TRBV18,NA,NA,TGTGCCAGCTCACTTGGAACAGGATCCAACACTGAAGCTTTCTTT,CASSLGTGSNTEAFF
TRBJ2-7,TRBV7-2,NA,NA,TGTGCCAGCAGCTTAAGCATACGGACTGAGCAGTACTTC,CASSLSIRTEQYF
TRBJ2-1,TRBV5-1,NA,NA,TGCGCCAGCAGCTTCGTAAGATCGACAGACCTAAAGGACAATGAGCAGTTCTTC,CASSFVRSTDLKDNEQFF
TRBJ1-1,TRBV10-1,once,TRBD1,TGCGCCAGCAGCCCGACAGGGGTCCCTGAAGCTTTCTTT,CASSPTGVPEAFF
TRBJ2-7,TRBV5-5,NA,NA,TGTGCCAGCAGCTCAGGAGGGTTGTCCTACGAGCAGTACTTC,CASSSGGLSYEQYF
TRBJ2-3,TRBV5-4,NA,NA,TGTGCCAGCAGCTGGGGCGGAGCTACTTCTAGCACAGATACGCAGTATTTT,CASSWGGATSSTDTQYF
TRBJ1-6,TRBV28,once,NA,TGTGCCAGCAGCAGAGGTGGTTCCTATAATTCACCCCTCCACTTT,CASSRGGSYNSPLHF
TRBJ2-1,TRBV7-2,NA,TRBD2,TGTGCCAGCAGCTTAGGGGGACTAGCGGGAGTAGATGAGCAGTTCTTC,CASSLGGLAGVDEQFF
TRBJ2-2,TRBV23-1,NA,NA,TGCGCCAGCAGTCAATCGCACTACACCGGGGAGCTGTTTTTT,CASSQSHYTGELFF
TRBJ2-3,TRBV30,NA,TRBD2,TGTGCCTGGAGTGTGCAGGGAGGGGATACGCAGTATTTT,CAWSVQGGDTQYF
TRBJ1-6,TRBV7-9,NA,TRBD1,TGTGCCAGCAGCTTAGGAGACAGGGAGGATTCACCCCTCCACTTT,CASSLGDREDSPLHF
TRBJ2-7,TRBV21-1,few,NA,TGTGCCAGCAGTACCTACGAGCAGTACTTC,CASSTYEQYF
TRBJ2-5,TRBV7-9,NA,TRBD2,TGTGCCAGCAGCGCGGGACTAGCGGGGGGCCAAGAGACCCAGTACTTC,CASSAGLAGGQETQYF
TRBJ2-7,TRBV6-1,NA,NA,TGTTTTTTCAAGCAGAAGGCGGCATACGAGCAGTACTTC,CFFKQKAAYEQYF
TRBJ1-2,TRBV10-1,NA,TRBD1,TGCGCCAGCAGCGATACAGGGGACGCGGCTGGCTACACCTTC,CASSDTGDAAGYTF
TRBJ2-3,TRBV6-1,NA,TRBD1,TGTGCCAGCACGGACAGGGGAAGCACAGATACGCAGTATTTT,CASTDRGSTDTQYF
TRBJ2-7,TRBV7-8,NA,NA,TGTGCCAGCAGCATAAGGGACACAGGCCCCTACGAGCAGTACTTC,CASSIRDTGPYEQYF
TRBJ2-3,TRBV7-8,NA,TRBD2,TGTGCCAGCAGCACTCTGGAGGGACTAGCGCGATCTCCCCTAGGGGCGCAGTATTTT,CASSTLEGLARSPLGAQYF
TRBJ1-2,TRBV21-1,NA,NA,TGTGCCAGCAGCCCCCACCCCAGGGGACGTGGCTACACCTTC,CASSPHPRGRGYTF
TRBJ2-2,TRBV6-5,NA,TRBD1,TGTGCCACCCGAGGACAGGGGAGAACCGGGGAGCTGTTTTTT,CATRGQGRTGELFF
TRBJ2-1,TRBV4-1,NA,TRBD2,TGCGCCAGCAGCCAAGGGACTAGCGGGATTGAGGAGCAGTTCTTC,CASSQGTSGIEEQFF
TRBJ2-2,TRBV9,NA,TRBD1,TGTGCCAGCAACACAGGGGGCAAGGGCACCGGGGAGCTGTTTTTT,CASNTGGKGTGELFF
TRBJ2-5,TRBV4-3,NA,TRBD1,TGCGCCAGCAGCCGATTAGGGGGCGGAGGTGCAGAGACCCAGTACTTC,CASSRLGGGGAETQYF
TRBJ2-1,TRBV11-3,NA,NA,TGTGCCAGCAGCCGGGGTGGGGATGAGCAGTTCTTC,CASSRGGDEQFF
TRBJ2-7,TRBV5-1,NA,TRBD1,TGCGCCAGCAGCTACGGGACAGAAGTCTCCTACGAGCAGTACTTC,CASSYGTEVSYEQYF
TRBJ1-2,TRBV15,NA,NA,TGTGCCACCAGCAGAGGACAGAATAACTATGGCTACACCTTC,CATSRGQNNYGYTF
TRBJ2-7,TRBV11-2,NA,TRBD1,TGTGCCAGCAGCTGGGACAGGGACTCCTACGAGCAGTACTTC,CASSWDRDSYEQYF
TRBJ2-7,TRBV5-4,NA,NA,TGTGCCAGCAGCTTGGCTCCTCGGGGGAGCTCCTACGAGCAGTACTTC,CASSLAPRGSSYEQYF
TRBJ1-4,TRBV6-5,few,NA,TGTGCCAGCAGTTACTCCCGACTCCTAGGTGATCAACTGTTTTTT,CASSYSRLLGDQLFF
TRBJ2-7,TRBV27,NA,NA,TGTGCCAGCAGCCACAGTCCGGCGGACACCCATCCCTACGAGCAGTACTTC,CASSHSPADTHPYEQYF
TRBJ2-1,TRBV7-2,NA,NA,TGTGCCAGCTCAGGCCGGGGTTTCAATGAGCAGTTCTTC,CASSGRGFNEQFF
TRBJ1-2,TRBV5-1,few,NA,TGCGCCAGTCAACAGGGCCCAAACTATGGCTACACCTTC,CASQQGPNYGYTF
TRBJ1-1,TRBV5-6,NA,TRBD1,TGTGCCAGCAGCGGGACAGCTGAAGCTTTCTTT,CASSGTAEAFF
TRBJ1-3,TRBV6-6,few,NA,TGTGCCAGCAGTTACTGGCCCTCTGGAAACACCATATATTTT,CASSYWPSGNTIYF
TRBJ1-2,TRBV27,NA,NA,TGTGCCAGCAGACTGACCGGGACATTCTATGGCTACACCTTC,CASRLTGTFYGYTF